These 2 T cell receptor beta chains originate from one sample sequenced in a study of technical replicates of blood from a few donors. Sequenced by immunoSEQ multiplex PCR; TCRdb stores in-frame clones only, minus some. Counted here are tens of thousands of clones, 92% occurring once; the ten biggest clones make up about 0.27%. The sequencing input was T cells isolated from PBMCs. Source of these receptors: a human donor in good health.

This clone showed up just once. CDR3 residues: CASSPRTSGNPTDTQYF. The CDR3 nucleotides are TGTGCCAGCAGCCCTAGGACTAGCGGGAACCCCACAGATACGCAGTATTTT. The chain combines TRBV7-8 with TRBJ2-3; the match to TRBD2 covers 12 bases. The junction had 8 bases not matched to a gene; V was cut back by 5 bases and J by 2 bases. Germline CDR1 SGHVS, CDR2 FQNEAQ. The CDR3 contains 17 residues.

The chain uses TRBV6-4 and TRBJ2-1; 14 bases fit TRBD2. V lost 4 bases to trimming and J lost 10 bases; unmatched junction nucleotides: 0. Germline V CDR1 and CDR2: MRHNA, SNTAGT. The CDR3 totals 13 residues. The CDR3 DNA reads TGTGCCAGCAGTGGACTAGCGGGGGGGGAGCAGTTCTTC. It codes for CASSGLAGGEQFF.